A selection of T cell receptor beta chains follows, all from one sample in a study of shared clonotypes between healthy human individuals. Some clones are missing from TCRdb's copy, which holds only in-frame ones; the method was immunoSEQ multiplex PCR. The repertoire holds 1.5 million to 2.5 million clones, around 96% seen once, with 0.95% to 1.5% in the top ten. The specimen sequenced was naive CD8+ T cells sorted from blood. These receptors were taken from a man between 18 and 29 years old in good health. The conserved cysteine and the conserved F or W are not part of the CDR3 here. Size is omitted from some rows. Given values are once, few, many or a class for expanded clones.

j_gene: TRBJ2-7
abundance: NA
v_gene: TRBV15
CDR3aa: ATSRAPVGLREQY

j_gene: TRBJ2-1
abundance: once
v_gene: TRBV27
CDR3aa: ASSWDRVYEQF

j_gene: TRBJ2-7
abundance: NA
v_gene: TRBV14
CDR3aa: ASSQGPGRYEQY

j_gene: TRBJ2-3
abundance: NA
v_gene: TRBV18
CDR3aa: ASSPGGLRDTQY

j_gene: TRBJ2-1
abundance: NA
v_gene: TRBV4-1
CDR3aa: ASSQGPGQGSNEQF

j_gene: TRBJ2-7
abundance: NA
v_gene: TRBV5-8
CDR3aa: ASSLGRDEQY

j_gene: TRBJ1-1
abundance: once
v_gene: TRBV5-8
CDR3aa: ASSLGGPNTEAF

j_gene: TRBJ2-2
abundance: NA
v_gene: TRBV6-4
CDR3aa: ASSAPHKNTGELF

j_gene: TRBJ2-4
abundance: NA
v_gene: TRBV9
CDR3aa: ASSVGAGGKNIQY

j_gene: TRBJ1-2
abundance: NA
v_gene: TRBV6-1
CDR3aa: ATLEGVFYGYT

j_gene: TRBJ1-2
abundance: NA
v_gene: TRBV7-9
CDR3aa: ASSLAGPRDPNDGYT

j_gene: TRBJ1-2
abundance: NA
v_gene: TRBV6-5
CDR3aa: ASSYQGNGGYT

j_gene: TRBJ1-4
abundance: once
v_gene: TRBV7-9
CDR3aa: ASSLDIGSPVDEKLF

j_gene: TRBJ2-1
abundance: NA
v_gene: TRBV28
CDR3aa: ASSFRGTRNEQF

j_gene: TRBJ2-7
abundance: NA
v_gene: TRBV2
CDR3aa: ASSGGTNYEQY

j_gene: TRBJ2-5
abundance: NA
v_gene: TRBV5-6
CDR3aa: ASSSDRLETQY

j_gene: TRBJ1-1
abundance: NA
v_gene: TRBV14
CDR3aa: ASSQDSNRGATDEAF

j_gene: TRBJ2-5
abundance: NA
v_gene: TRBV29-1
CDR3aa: SVVGDPQETQY

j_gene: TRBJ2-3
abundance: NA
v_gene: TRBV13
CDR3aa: ASSFVGGTDTQY

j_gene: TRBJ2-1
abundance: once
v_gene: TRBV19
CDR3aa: ASIGPGRGIPHNEQF

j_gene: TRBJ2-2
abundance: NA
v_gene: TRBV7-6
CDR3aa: ASSLAEDTGELF

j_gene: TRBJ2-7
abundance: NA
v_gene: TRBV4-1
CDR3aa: ASSHYGGYEQY

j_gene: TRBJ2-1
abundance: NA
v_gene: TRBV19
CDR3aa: ASSIAPGGAFNEQF

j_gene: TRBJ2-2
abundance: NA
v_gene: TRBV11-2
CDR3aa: ASSLDLALYVELF

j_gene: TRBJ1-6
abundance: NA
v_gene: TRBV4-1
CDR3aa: ASSHIGQGNNSPLH

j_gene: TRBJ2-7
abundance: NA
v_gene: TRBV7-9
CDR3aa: ASSDGTVYEQY

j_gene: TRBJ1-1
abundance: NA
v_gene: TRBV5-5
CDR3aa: AIHRGGMNTEAF

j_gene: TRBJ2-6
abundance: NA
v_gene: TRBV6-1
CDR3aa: ASSETPGQAYSGANVLT

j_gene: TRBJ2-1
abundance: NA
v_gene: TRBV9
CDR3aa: ASSGTDDNEQF

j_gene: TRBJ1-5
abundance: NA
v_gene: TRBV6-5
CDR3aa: ASSLWGNQPQH

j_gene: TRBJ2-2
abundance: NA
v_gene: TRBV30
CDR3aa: AWNIRLAGELF

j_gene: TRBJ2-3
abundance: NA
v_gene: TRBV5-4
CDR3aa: ASSLDLADTQY

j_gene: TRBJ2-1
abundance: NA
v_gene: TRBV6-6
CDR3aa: ASGYGLNEQF

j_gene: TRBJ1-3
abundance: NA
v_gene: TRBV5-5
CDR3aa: ASSLLGQAVSGNTIY

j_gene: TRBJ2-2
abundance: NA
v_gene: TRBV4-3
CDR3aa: ASSQDESLRGTGELF

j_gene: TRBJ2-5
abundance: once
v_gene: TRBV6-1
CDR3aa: ASSESTYEETQY

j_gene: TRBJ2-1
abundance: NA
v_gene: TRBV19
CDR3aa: ASSQDRDVNEQF

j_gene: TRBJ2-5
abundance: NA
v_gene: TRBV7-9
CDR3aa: ASSFSPGGGQETQY

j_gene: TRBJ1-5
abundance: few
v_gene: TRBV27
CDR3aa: ASSWTGDQPQH

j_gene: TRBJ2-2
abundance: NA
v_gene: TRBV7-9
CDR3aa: ASSLADGDTGELF

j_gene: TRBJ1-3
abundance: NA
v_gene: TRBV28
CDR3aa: ASMDIGNTIY

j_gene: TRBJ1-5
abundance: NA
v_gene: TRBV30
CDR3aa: AWSVLGQPQH

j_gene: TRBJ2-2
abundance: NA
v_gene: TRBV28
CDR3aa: ASSWALQEDTFGGGELF

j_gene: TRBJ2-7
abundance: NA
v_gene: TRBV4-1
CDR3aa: ASSQESPEGAGAYEQY

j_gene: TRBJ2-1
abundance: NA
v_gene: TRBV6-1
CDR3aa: ASKVTSGDNEQF

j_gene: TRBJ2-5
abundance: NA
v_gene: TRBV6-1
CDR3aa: ASSESWRQEETQY

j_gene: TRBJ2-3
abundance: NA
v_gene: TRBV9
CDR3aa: ASSLGGGTDTQY

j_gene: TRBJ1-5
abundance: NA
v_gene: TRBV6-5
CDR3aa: ASSFTTGMGQPQH

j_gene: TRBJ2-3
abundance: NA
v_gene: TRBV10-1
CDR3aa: ASSVGQGDTDTQY

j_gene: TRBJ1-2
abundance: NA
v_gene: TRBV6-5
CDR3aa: ASRPGFSYGYT

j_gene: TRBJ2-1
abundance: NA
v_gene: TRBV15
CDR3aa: ATSRGGAGDEQF

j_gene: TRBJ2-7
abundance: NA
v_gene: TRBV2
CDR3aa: ASSNPGTPAIDEQY

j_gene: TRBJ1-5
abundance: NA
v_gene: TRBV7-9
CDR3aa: ASSPGTGRNQPQH

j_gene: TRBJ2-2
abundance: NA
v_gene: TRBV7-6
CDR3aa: ASSLGSGNTGELF

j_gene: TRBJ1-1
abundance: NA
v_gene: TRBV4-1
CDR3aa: ASSQAGFGGTEAF

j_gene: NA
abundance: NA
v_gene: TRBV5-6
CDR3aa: ASSLDQVSYEQY

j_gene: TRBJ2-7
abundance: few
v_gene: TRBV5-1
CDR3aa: ASSLVSPLYEQY